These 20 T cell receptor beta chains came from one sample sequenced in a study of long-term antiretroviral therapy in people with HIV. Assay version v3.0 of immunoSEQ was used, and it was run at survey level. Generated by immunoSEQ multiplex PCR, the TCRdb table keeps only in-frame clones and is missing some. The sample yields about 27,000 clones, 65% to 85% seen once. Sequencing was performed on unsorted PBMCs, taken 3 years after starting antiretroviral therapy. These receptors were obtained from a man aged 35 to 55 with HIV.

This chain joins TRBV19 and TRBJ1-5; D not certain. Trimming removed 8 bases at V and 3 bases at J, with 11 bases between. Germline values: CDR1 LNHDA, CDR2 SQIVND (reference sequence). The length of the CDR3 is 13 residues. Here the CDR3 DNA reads TGTGCCAGTTGTTATAGGAACAATCAGCCCCAGCATTTT. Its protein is CASCYRNNQPQHF.

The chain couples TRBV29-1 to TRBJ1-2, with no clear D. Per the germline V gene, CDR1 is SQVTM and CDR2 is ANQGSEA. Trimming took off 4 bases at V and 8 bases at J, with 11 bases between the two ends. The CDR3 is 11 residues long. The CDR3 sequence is CSVGSLLGYTF. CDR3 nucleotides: TGCAGCGTTGGATCCCTATTGGGCTACACCTTC.

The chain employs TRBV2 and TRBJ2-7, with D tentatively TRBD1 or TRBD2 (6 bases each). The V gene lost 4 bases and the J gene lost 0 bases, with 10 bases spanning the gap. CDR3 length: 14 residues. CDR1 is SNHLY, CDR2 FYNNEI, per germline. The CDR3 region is CASSGRGDSYEQYF. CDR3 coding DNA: TGTGCCAGCAGTGGGAGGGGGGACTCCTACGAGCAGTACTTC.

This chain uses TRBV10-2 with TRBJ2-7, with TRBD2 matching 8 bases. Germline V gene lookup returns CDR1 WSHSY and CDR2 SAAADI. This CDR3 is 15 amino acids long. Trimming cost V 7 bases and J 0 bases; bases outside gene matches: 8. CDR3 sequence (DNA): TGCGCCAGCAAGCCCGCGGGGGGACTCTCCTACGAGCAGTACTTC. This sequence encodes CASKPAGGLSYEQYF.

CDR3 region: CASSFSWEPGYTF. For the CDR3, the DNA is TGTGCCAGCAGTTTCAGCTGGGAACCTGGCTACACCTTC. The rearrangement uses TRBV28 and TRBJ1-2; no definite D call. V lost 3 bases to trimming and J lost 7 bases, with 12 bases between them. The CDR3 loop spans 13 amino acids. Per germline, CDR1 MDHEN and CDR2 SYDVKM.

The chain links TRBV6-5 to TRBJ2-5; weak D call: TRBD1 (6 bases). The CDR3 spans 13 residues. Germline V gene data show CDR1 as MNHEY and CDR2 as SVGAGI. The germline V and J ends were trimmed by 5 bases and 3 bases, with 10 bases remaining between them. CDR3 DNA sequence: TGTGCCAGCAGTGACACAGGGAAAGAGACCCAGTACTTC. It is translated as CASSDTGKETQYF.

The CDR3 here is CASSQGQFDYGYTF. The CDR3, as DNA: TGCGCCAGCAGCCAGGGACAGTTCGACTATGGCTACACCTTC. The genes are TRBV4-3 and TRBJ1-2, with 7 bases fitting TRBD1. This CDR3 is built from 14 residues. Losses at the gene ends were 3 bases for V and 3 bases for J; bases not matched to a gene: 4. Germline CDR1 reads LGHNA; CDR2 reads YSLEER.

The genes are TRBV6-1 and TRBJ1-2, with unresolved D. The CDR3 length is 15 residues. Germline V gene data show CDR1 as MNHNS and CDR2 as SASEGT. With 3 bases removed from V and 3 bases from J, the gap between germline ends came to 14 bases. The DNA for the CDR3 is TGTGCCAGCAGTGAGAAACAGCCTCTCTACTATGGCTACACCTTC. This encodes CASSEKQPLYYGYTF.

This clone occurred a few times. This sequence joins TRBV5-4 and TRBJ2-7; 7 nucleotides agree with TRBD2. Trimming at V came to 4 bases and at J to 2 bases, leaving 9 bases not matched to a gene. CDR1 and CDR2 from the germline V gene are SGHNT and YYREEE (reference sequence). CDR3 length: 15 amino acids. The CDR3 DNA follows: TGTGCCAGCAGCCCTCGGGGGGTGACAACCTACGAGCAGTACTTC. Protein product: CASSPRGVTTYEQYF. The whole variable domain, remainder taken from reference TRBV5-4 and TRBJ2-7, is ETGVTQSPTHLIKTRGQQVTLRCSSQSGHNTVSWYQQALGQGPQFIFQYYREEENGRGNFPPRFSGLQFPNYSSELNVNALELDDSALYLCASSPRGVTTYEQYFGPGTRLTVT.

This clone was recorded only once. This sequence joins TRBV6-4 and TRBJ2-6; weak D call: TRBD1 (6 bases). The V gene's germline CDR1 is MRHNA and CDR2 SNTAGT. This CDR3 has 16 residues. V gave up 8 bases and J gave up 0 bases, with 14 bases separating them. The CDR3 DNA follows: TGTGCCAGCTCGGCGACAGGAGACTCTGGGGCCAACGTCCTGACTTTC. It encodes CASSATGDSGANVLTF.

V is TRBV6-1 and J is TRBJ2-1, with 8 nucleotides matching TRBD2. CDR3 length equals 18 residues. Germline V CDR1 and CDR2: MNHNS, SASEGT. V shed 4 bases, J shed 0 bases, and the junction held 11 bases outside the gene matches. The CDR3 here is CASSAHWRGGSSYNEQFF. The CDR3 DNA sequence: TGTGCCAGCAGTGCCCATTGGCGCGGGGGGTCCTCCTACAATGAGCAGTTCTTC.

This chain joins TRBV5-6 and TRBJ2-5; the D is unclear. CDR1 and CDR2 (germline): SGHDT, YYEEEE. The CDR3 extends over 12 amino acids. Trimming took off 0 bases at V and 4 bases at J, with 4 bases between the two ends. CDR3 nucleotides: TGTGCCAGCAGCTTGGGCCGAGAGACCCAGTACTTC. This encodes CASSLGRETQYF. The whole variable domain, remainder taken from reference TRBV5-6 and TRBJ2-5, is DAGVTQSPTHLIKTRGQQVTLRCSPKSGHDTVSWYQQALGQGPQFIFQYYEEEERQRGNFPDRFSGHQFPNYSSELNVNALLLGDSALYLCASSLGRETQYFGPGTRLLVL.

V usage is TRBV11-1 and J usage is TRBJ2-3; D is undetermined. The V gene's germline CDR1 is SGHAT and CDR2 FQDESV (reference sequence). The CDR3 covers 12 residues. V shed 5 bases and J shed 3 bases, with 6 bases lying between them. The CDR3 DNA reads TGTGCCAGCAGCGGCCAAACAGATACGCAGTATTTT. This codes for CASSGQTDTQYF.

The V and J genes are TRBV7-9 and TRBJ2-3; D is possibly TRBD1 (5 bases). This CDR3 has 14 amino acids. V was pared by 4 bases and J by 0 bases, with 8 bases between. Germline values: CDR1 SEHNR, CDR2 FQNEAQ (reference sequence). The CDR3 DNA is TGTGCCAGCAGCTCTTCAGGGAGCACAGATACGCAGTATTTT. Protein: CASSSSGSTDTQYF.

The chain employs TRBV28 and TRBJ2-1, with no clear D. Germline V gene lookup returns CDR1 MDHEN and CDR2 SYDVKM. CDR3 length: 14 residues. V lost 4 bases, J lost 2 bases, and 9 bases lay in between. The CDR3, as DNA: TGTGCCAGCAGTTCCCTAACCCCCTACAATGAGCAGTTCTTC. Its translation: CASSSLTPYNEQFF.

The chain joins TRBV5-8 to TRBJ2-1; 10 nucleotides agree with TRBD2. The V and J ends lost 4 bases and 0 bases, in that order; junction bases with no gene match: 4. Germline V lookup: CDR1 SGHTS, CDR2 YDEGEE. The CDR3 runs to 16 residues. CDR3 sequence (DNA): TGTGCCAGCAGCCCCAGCGGGAGGGTCTCCTACAATGAGCAGTTCTTC. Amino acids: CASSPSGRVSYNEQFF.

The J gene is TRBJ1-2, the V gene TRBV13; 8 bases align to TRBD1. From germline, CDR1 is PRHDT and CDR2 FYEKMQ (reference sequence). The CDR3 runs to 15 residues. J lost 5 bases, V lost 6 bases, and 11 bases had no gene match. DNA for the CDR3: TGTGCCAGCAGAAACAGGGGGGCTTTGGGTTATGGCTACACCTTC. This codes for CASRNRGALGYGYTF.

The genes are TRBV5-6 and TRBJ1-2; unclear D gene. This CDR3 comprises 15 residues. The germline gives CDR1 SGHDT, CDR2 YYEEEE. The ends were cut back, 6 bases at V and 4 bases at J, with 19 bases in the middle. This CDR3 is CASTSTARTIYGYTF. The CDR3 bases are TGTGCCAGCACCTCAACCGCCCGGACGATCTATGGCTACACCTTC.

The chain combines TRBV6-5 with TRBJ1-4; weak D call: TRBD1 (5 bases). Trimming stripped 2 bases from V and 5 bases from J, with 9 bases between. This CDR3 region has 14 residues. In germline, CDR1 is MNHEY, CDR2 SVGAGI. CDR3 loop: CASSYGGENEKLFF. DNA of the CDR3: TGTGCCAGCAGTTACGGGGGGGAAAATGAAAAACTGTTTTTT.

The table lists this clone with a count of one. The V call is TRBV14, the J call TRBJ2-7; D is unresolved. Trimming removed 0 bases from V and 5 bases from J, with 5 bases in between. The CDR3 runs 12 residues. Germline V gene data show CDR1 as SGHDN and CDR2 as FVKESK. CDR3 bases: TGTGCCAGCAGCCAAGATCACCACGAGCAGTACTTC. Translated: CASSQDHHEQYF.